What follows are 3 T cell receptor beta chains derived from one specimen sequenced in a study of blood T cell repertoires in COVID-19. Repertoires were generated with immunoSEQ multiplex PCR, while TCRdb's copy carries only in-frame clones and drops some. The table has about 220,000 clones, 88% seen once. The specimen sequenced was PBMCs or T cells enriched from blood (not recorded which). All receptors come from a woman in her twenties or thirties who had recovered from COVID-19.

The J gene is TRBJ2-5, the V gene TRBV4-2; 7 bases match TRBD2. Germline V gene sequence: CDR1 LGHNA, CDR2 YNFKEQ. The CDR3 extends over 15 amino acids. V lost 3 bases and J lost 0; bases outside the gene matches: 4. In DNA form, the CDR3 reads TGTGCCAGCAGCCAGGGGGGGTATCACCAAGAGACCCAGTACTTC. Its translation: CASSQGGYHQETQYF.

The chain recombines TRBV19 with TRBJ1-3; no clear D gene. The CDR3 contains 15 residues. In germline, CDR1 is LNHDA, CDR2 SQIVND (reference sequence). Trimming removed 9 bases at V and 0 bases at J, with 15 bases between. The CDR3: CASQAQVDSGNTIYF. In nucleotides, the CDR3 is TGTGCCAGCCAGGCCCAGGTCGACTCTGGAAACACCATATATTTT.

The rearrangement links TRBV5-1 to TRBJ2-3, with TRBD2 matching over 8 bases. Germline CDR1 and CDR2: SGHRS and YFSETQ. V trimming: 6 bases; J trimming: 2 bases; junction bases outside the gene matches: 8. CDR3 length: 15 residues. CDR3 amino acids: CASKVAGHPTDTQYF. The CDR3 nucleotides read TGCGCCAGCAAAGTAGCGGGGCATCCCACAGATACGCAGTATTTT.